These 19 T cell receptor beta chains share one sample of origin, sequenced in a study of response to subunit inactivated influenza vaccine (dated by TCRdb to 2017 to 2018). Library preparation was by RT-PCR. These reads were obtained on an Illumina HiSeq 2500. Using fastp trimming at Q25 and MiXCR clonotype assembly, TCRdb reanalyzed the public sequencing data and kept in-frame beta chains. Rows are unified per CDR3 protein, each entry keeping the most common DNA and genes. The sample table shows 800,000 or so distinct CDR3 sequences, and 20% to 25% are seen once. The top ten clones comprise approximately 10% of the sample. The sequenced sample was PBMCs from blood, obtained 4 to 6 days after vaccination. Source of these receptors: a man aged 50 to 59 who received an inactivated influenza vaccine. Donor details come from another sample of the same person, matched by shared clones.

There are a few counts of this clonotype. This chain connects TRBV25-1 to TRBJ2-5; D remains ambiguous. Germline CDR1 reads MGHDK; CDR2 reads SYGVNS. The V and J ends lost 1 base and 4 bases respectively, with 7 bases between them. The CDR3 consists of 13 residues. The CDR3, as DNA: TGTGCCAGCAGTGAATCTGGGTCAGAGACCCAGTACTTC. Amino acids: CASSESGSETQYF. Drawing the rest from reference TRBV25-1 and TRBJ2-5, the complete variable domain is EADIYQTPRYLVIGTGKKITLECSQTMGHDKMYWYQQDPGMELHLIHYSYGVNSTEKGDLSSESTVSRIRTEHFPLTLESARPSHTSQYLCASSESGSETQYFGPGTRLLVL.

This clonotype was counted a few times. J is TRBJ2-1 and V is TRBV27, with 12 bases that match TRBD2. Germline lookup yields CDR1 MNHEY and CDR2 SMNVEV (reference sequence). There are 17 residues in the CDR3. Germline trimming cut 3 bases from V and 7 bases from J; bases unmatched to any gene: 10. The CDR3 loop reads CASSLARTSGEGNEQFF. The CDR3 DNA reads as TGTGCCAGCAGTTTGGCTAGGACTAGCGGGGAGGGAAATGAGCAGTTCTTC.

The chain has TRBV20-1 and TRBJ2-1; D may be TRBD2 (7 bases). The CDR3 extends over 14 amino acids. The V gene lost 5 bases and the J gene lost 5 bases, with 16 bases spanning the gap. Germline CDR1 and CDR2: DFQATT and SNEGSKA (reference sequence). This chain's CDR3 is CSARLGGGHNEQFF. Here the CDR3 DNA reads TGCAGTGCTCGTCTAGGGGGGGGGCACAATGAGCAGTTCTTC.

This chain uses TRBV7-9 with TRBJ2-7; TRBD1 might be the D (6 bases). V lost 7 bases and J 4 bases, leaving 17 bases between the germline ends. The CDR3 spans 14 residues. The V gene's germline CDR1 is SEHNR and CDR2 FQNEAQ (reference sequence). CDR3 nucleotide sequence: TGTGCCAGCACCGAGACAGGAAGGTCATACGAGCAGTACTTC. Protein sequence: CASTETGRSYEQYF. The whole variable domain, remainder taken from reference TRBV7-9 and TRBJ2-7, is DTGVSQNPRHKITKRGQNVTFRCDPISEHNRLYWYRQTLGQGPEFLTYFQNEAQLEKSRLLSDRFSAERPKGSFSTLEIQRTEQGDSAMYLCASTETGRSYEQYFGPGTRLTVT.

This clonotype was seen only a few times. This sequence joins TRBV5-1 and TRBJ1-1; 7 bases are a match to TRBD1. Losses at the gene ends were 0 bases for V and 4 bases for J; bases not matched to a gene: 6. The CDR3 runs 15 residues. Germline V gene data show CDR1 as SGHRS and CDR2 as YFSETQ. The CDR3 nucleotides read TGCGCCAGCAGCTTGGAAGGGGGCGCGCGCACTGAAGCTTTCTTT. Protein sequence: CASSLEGGARTEAFF. Full variable domain (outside the CDR3, taken from reference TRBV5-1 and TRBJ1-1): KAGVTQTPRYLIKTRGQQVTLSCSPISGHRSVSWYQQTPGQGLQFLFEYFSETQRNKGNFPGRFSGRQFSNSRSEMNVSTLELGDSALYLCASSLEGGARTEAFFGQGTRLTVV.

This chain uses TRBV7-8 with TRBJ1-5; TRBD1 is a possible D gene (5 bases). The CDR3 has 14 amino acids. Per germline, CDR1 SGHVS and CDR2 FQNEAQ. V lost 4 bases to trimming and J lost 6 bases, with 13 bases between them. CDR3 amino acids: CASSSTLGVQPQHF. In DNA form, the CDR3 reads TGTGCCAGCAGCTCAACGTTGGGGGTTCAGCCCCAGCATTTT.

V and J are TRBV11-2 and TRBJ2-6, with D tentatively TRBD1 (5 bases). Germline lookup yields CDR1 SGHAT and CDR2 FQNNGV. The CDR3 covers 13 residues. The V and J ends lost 7 bases and 9 bases respectively, with 13 bases between them. CDR3 loop: CASTRQRGNVLTF. Written as DNA, the CDR3 is TGTGCCAGCACCAGACAGAGAGGCAACGTCCTGACTTTC.

The rearrangement uses TRBV6-5 and TRBJ1-2; tentative D call: TRBD1 (5 bases). The CDR3 loop spans 14 amino acids. Trimming shortened V by 2 bases and J by 6 bases, and 13 bases separated the two germline ends. Per the germline V gene, CDR1 is MNHEY and CDR2 is SVGAGI. Here the CDR3 reads CASSYHGTDDGYTF. CDR3 nucleotide sequence: TGTGCCAGCAGTTACCACGGGACGGACGATGGCTACACCTTC.

As regards this clonotype: No conserved phenylalanine or tryptophan is present at the end of the CDR3, so a read error is the likely explanation. The rearrangement uses TRBV5-1 and TRBJ2-1, with D possibly matching TRBD2 (5 bases). The CDR3 is made up of 17 amino acids. Trimming removed 2 bases at V and 2 bases at J, with 17 bases between. Germline V gene lookup returns CDR1 SGHRS and CDR2 YFSETQ. The DNA of the CDR3 is TGCGCCAGCAGCTTACTCCCCACAACCGGGGCCTACAATGAGCAGTTCCTC. As protein: CASSLLPTTGAYNEQFL.

This clonotype was recorded many times. The chain uses TRBV10-3 and TRBJ2-7; D ambiguous. Germline CDR1 is ENHRY and CDR2 is SYGVKD. Trimming left V 3 bases short and J 0 bases short, with 3 bases between. The CDR3 loop spans 12 amino acids. The DNA for the CDR3 is TGTGCCATCAGTGACCACTCCTACGAGCAGTACTTC. This translates into CAISDHSYEQYF.

This chain joins TRBV30 and TRBJ1-2; TRBD1 matches 9 bases. Germline CDR1 reads GTSNPN; CDR2 reads SVGIG (reference sequence). This CDR3 region has 14 residues. Germline trimming cut 3 bases from V and 2 bases from J; bases unmatched to any gene: 4. The CDR3 loop reads CAWSLGQGNYGYTF. In DNA form, the CDR3 reads TGTGCCTGGAGCCTGGGACAGGGAAACTATGGCTACACCTTC.

V and J are TRBV11-2 and TRBJ2-7; D is perhaps TRBD2 (6 bases). Germline assignment: CDR1 SGHAT and CDR2 FQNNGV. The CDR3 has 13 residues. V was clipped by 5 bases and J by 7 bases, with 15 bases between them. In DNA, the CDR3 is TGTGCCAGCAGCCCACGACCGGAGGGGGAGCAGTACTTC. Translating it yields CASSPRPEGEQYF.

The V gene is TRBV7-2, the J gene TRBJ2-2; possibly TRBD2 for D (5 bases). Germline loops: CDR1 SGHTA, CDR2 FQGNSA. This CDR3 is 13 amino acids long. Trimming took 4 bases from V and 6 from J, leaving 9 bases between them. The CDR3 DNA sequence: TGTGCCAGCAGCTCTAGCAACGCCGGGGAGCTGTTTTTT. It specifies CASSSSNAGELFF.

This clonotype has a handful of counts. This sequence joins TRBV21-1 and TRBJ2-7. TRBV21-1 is a pseudogene locus. CDR3 length: 11 residues. CDR3 amino acids: CASPRPYEQYF. The CDR3 nucleotides read TGTGCCAGCCCTAGGCCCTACGAGCAGTACTTC.

This chain connects TRBV12-3 or TRBV12-4 to TRBJ2-3; 13 bases map to TRBD2. V was clipped by 5 bases and J by 2 bases; unmatched bases: 7. The CDR3 has 17 residues. The chain's CDR3 is CASSPRLAGGNTDTQYF. In nucleotides, the CDR3 is TGTGCCAGCAGTCCCAGACTAGCGGGAGGTAACACAGATACGCAGTATTTT.

This clonotype was seen at least ten times. The rearrangement uses TRBV12-3 or TRBV12-4 and TRBJ2-5; tentatively, D is TRBD2 (7 bases). Trimming left V 3 bases short and J 4 bases short, with 12 bases between. The CDR3 covers 14 residues. CDR3 nucleotides: TGTGCCAGCAGTTTGGTGGGGGGGCTAGAGACCCAGTACTTC. Amino acid sequence: CASSLVGGLETQYF.

V gene TRBV18 combines with J gene TRBJ2-7; 10 bases are a match to TRBD1. The junction had 9 bases not matched to a gene; V was cut back by 5 bases and J by 5 bases. The germline gives CDR1 KGHSH, CDR2 LQKENI. The CDR3 sequence is 15 residues long. CDR3 loop: CASSALPGQGNEQYF. CDR3 DNA: TGTGCCAGCTCAGCGTTGCCGGGACAGGGGAACGAGCAGTACTTC.

The chain carries TRBV9 and TRBJ2-5; TRBD1 matches 10 bases. CDR1 and CDR2 from the germline V gene are SGDLS and YYNGEE. The CDR3 has 16 amino acids. V trimming: 5 bases; J trimming: 3 bases; junction bases outside the gene matches: 10. The CDR3 DNA is TGTGCCAGCAGACCCTTGGCGGGACAGGGGAAAGAGACCCAGTACTTC. Amino acids: CASRPLAGQGKETQYF.

Many counts were recorded for this clonotype. This chain uses TRBV12-3 or TRBV12-4 with TRBJ1-1; 7 nucleotides line up with TRBD1. V trimming: 0 bases; J trimming: 7 bases; junction bases outside the gene matches: 5. This CDR3 spans 14 amino acids. In nucleotides, the CDR3 is TGTGCCAGCAGTTTAGCCGGGACAGCCGATGAAGCTTTCTTT. This gives the protein CASSLAGTADEAFF.